The rows below give T cell receptor beta chains drawn from one sample of a study of shared clonotypes between healthy human individuals. Profiling relied on immunoSEQ multiplex PCR, and the TCRdb table lists in-frame clones only, not all of them. The repertoire holds around 1,000,000 clones, with approximately 80% as singletons. Sequenced: memory CD4+ T cells from PBMCs. These receptor sequences come from a man aged 18 to 30 in good health. Some clones in this sample may be carry-over from other donors' samples. Each CDR3 is given with its conserved first and last residue. Each record gives: D gene, J gene, V gene, clone size, CDR3 DNA, CDR3 protein. A D gene is named only where the DNA matches it firmly. The size field is filled for only some rows; it gives once, few, many or a size class.

>-|TRBJ1-4|TRBV5-1|-
TGCGCCAGCAGCTTGAGCGGCAGGGCGAATGAAAAACTGTTTTTT
CASSLSGRANEKLFF
>-|TRBJ2-1|TRBV10-1|-
TGCGCCAGCAGTGGGCGATACAATGAGCAGTTCTTC
CASSGRYNEQFF
>TRBD1|TRBJ2-5|TRBV5-4|-
TGTGCCAGCAGCGGTAATACAGGGGTAGAGACCCAGTACTTC
CASSGNTGVETQYF
>-|TRBJ1-2|TRBV19|-
TGTGCCAGTAGTATGGAGGACCGTCTCTATGGCTACACCTTC
CASSMEDRLYGYTF
>-|TRBJ2-5|TRBV5-1|-
TGCGCCAGCAGCTTGGTTCCCCAAGAGACCCAGTACTTC
CASSLVPQETQYF
>-|TRBJ1-5|TRBV10-3|-
TGTGCCATCAGTGATAGAGGCTCGGATCAGCCCCAGCATTTT
CAISDRGSDQPQHF
>TRBD2|TRBJ2-5|TRBV2|-
TGTGCCAGCAGGGCCCGACTAGCGGAGACCCAGTACTTC
CASRARLAETQYF
>TRBD2|TRBJ2-5|TRBV30|-
TGTGCCTGGAGTCCGACCGACAGCGGGAATCGGGAGACCCAGTACTTC
CAWSPTDSGNRETQYF
>TRBD2|TRBJ2-1|TRBV7-7|once
TGTGCCAGCAGCCCCTGGCTAGCGGGAGGGCCTCGGTCCTACAATGAGCAGTTCTTC
CASSPWLAGGPRSYNEQFF
>-|TRBJ2-2|TRBV18|-
TGTGCCAGCTCACCAACATCTAGCGATTGGGCCGGGGAGCTGTTTTTT
CASSPTSSDWAGELFF
>TRBD2|TRBJ2-1|TRBV4-1|many
TGCGCCAGCAGCCGGACAGGGACTAGCGGGAGGCACAATGAGCAGTTCTTC
CASSRTGTSGRHNEQFF
>TRBD1|TRBJ1-3|TRBV29-1|-
TGCAGCGCCTTGACAGGGACCGGAAACACCATATATTTT
CSALTGTGNTIYF
>-|TRBJ2-3|TRBV2|-
TGTGCCAGCTCACTAGGAGGGACAGATACGCAGTATTTT
CASSLGGTDTQYF
>TRBD2|TRBJ2-1|TRBV5-1|-
TGCGCCAGCAGCACCCGGACTAGCGGGAGCGTTGAGCAGTTCTTC
CASSTRTSGSVEQFF
>TRBD1|TRBJ1-2|TRBV7-9|-
TGTGCCAGCAGCTTAGATCCCTTGGGACAGGGGAGTTATGGCTACACCTTC
CASSLDPLGQGSYGYTF
>TRBD2|TRBJ2-1|TRBV11-3|few
TGTGCCAGCAGCCTAGGGACTAGCGGACAATACAATGAGCAGTTCTTC
CASSLGTSGQYNEQFF
>TRBD2|TRBJ2-7|TRBV4-1|-
TGCGCCAGCAGCCCCCAACTAGCGGGAGACGAAGAGCAGTACTTC
CASSPQLAGDEEQYF